This TCR beta chain was observed in a study of blood T cell repertoires in COVID-19. Whole-study context: PBMCs, B-cell-depleted T cells, or T cells provided the cDNA or gDNA that made up the material.

CDR1 is MNHEY, CDR2 SMNVEV, per germline (reference sequence). This CDR3 contains 14 residues. V was pared by 1 base and J by 6 bases, with 2 bases of the junction left unmatched. Categorization into cohorts depended on clinical history that participants reported. Recovered status applied to Cohort 3 donors who had two consecutive negative PCRs. It also applied to those with clearance or with symptom resolution. As originally analysed: Cell counts per sample came from amplifying reference gene primers. TCRdb's copy holds only in-frame clones and misses some; the assay was immunoSEQ multiplex PCR. Clonal size and the V and J genes are those of that table, whereas D and trimming came from the DNA. This table holds some 490,000 clones, 75% to 90% found once.

The J gene is TRBJ1-4, the V gene TRBV27, with TRBD1 matching 7 bases. The sequencing input was PBMCs or T cells enriched from blood (not recorded which). This TCR was recovered from a woman aged 60 to 75 who had recovered from COVID-19. The CDR3 nucleotides are TGTGCCAGCAGTTTATATGGGACAGATGAAAAACTGTTTTTT. It specifies CASSLYGTDEKLFF.